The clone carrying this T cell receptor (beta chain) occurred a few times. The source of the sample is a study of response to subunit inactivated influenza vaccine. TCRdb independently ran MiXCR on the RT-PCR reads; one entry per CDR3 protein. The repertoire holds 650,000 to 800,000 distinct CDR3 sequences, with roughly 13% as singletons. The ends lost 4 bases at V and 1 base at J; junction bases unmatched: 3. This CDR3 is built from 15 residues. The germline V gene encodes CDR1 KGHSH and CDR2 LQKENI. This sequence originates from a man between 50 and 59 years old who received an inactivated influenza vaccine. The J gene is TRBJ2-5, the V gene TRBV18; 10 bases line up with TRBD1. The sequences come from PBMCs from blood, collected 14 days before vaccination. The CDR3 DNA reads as TGTGCCAGCTCACAAGACAGGGGGCTCCAAGAGACCCAGTACTTC. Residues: CASSQDRGLQETQYF.